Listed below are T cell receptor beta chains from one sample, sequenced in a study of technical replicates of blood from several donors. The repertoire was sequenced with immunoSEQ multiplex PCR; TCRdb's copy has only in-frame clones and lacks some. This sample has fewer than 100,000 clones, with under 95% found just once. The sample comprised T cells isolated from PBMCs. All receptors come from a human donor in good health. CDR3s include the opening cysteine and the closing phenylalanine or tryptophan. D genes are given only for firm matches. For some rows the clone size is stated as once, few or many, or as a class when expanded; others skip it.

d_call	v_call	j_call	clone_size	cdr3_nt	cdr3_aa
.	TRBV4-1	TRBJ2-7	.	TGCGCCAGCAGCCAAAGTTGGGGGGGCTTCTACGAGCAGTACTTC	CASSQSWGGFYEQYF
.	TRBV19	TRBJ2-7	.	TGTGCCAGTTTCAAGGACAAAAACTCCTACGAGCAGTACTTC	CASFKDKNSYEQYF
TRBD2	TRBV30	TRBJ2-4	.	TGTGCCTGGAGTGTAGGGGTAGCGGGGGCCCCGAGAGCCAAAAACATTCAGTACTTC	CAWSVGVAGAPRAKNIQYF
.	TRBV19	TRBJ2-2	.	TGTGCCAGTAGTCACGATCTCGGCGGGGCGAACACCGGGGAGCTGTTTTTT	CASSHDLGGANTGELFF
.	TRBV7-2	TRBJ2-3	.	TGTGCCAGCAGCCCAACGCCGGGAACAGATACGCAGTATTTT	CASSPTPGTDTQYF
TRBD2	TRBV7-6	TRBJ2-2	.	TGTGCCAGCAGCCAAGAGCGGGAGGTTAACACCGGGGAGCTGTTTTTT	CASSQEREVNTGELFF
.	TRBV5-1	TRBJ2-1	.	TGCGCCAGCAGCTCAACAGGGGAGGATGAGCAGTTCTTC	CASSSTGEDEQFF
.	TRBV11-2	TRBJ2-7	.	TGTGCCAGCAGCTTAGCGCGGGACGAGCAGTACTTC	CASSLARDEQYF
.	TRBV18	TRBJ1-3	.	TGTGCCAGCTCACCGCGGACAGTAAACGCCGGGCTATCTGGAAACACCATATATTTT	CASSPRTVNAGLSGNTIYF
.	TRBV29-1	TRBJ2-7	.	TGCAGCGTTGAAGATACGGTACTAGGCTACGAGCAGTACTTC	CSVEDTVLGYEQYF
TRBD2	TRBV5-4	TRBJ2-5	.	TGTGCCAGCAGCGGGGGTGAGGGACTAGTAAGACAAGAGACCCAGTACTTC	CASSGGEGLVRQETQYF
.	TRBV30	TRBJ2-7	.	TGTGCCTGGGGCAGGGCAGAACCTTACGAGCAGTACTTC	CAWGRAEPYEQYF
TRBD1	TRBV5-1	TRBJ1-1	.	TGCGCCAGCAGCACGGACAGGGGGCTGGGCACTGAAGCTTTCTTT	CASSTDRGLGTEAFF
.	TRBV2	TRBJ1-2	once	TGTGCCAGCAGACAGGTAGCTAACTATGGCTACACCTTC	CASRQVANYGYTF
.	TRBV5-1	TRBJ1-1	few	TGCGCCAGCAACCGGGGAGGGTTGAACACTGAAGCTTTCTTT	CASNRGGLNTEAFF
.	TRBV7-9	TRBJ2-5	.	TGTGCCAGCAGCCCCCAAGGAGGGCAACAAGAGACCCAGTACTTC	CASSPQGGQQETQYF
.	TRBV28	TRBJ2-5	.	TGTGCCAGCGATCGGGGTGTCGACGAGACCCAGTACTTC	CASDRGVDETQYF
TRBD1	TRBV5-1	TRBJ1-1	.	TGCGCCAGCAGCGGGGACAGGGGTCCTCACACTGAAGCTTTCTTT	CASSGDRGPHTEAFF
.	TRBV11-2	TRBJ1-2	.	TGTGCCAGCAGCTCACGGACAGCCCAAAACTATGGCTACACCTTC	CASSSRTAQNYGYTF
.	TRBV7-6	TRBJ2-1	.	TGTGCCAGCAGCTTAGCCCCCCGATTAGCCGATGAGCAGTTCTTC	CASSLAPRLADEQFF
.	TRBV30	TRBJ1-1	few	TGTGCCTGGAGTGTACTGGCAGGGATCACCTCTGAAGCTTTCTTT	CAWSVLAGITSEAFF
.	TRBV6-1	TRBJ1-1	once	TGTGCCAGCAGTGTCCTCGGGGACACTGAAGCTTTCTTT	CASSVLGDTEAFF
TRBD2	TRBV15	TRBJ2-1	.	TGTGCCACCAGTAAAGCGGGGGCCTACAATGAGCAGTTCTTC	CATSKAGAYNEQFF
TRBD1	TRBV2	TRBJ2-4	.	TGTGCCAGAAAGGGACAGGGAGAGTACATTCAGTACTTC	CARKGQGEYIQYF
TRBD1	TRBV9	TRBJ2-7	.	TGTGCCAGCAGCGGGGAGACAGGGGGCCATTCCTGGGGGTACGAGCAGTACTTC	CASSGETGGHSWGYEQYF
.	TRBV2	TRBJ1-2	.	TGTGCCAGCTCATGGACTGCTTATGGCTACACCTTC	CASSWTAYGYTF
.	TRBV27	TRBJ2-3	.	TGTGCCAGCAGTCCTCTCTACACAGATACGCAGTATTTT	CASSPLYTDTQYF
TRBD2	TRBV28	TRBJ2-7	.	TGTGCCAGCAGTTTATCGCGACTAGCGGGGGCAGAAAGCTCCTACGAGCAGTACTTC	CASSLSRLAGAESSYEQYF
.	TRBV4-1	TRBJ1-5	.	TGCGCCAGCAGCCAAGTGGGGGGGATACGATATAGCAATCAGCCCCAGCATTTT	CASSQVGGIRYSNQPQHF